The clone carrying this T cell receptor beta chain was seen only once. As yet, its antigen is unknown. This entry comes from a study of cytomegalovirus exposure and HLA in healthy donors. Findings and limits, study-wide: It was assumed in the presence/absence analyses that sequencing depth was roughly uniform across donors.

Germline V gene sequence: CDR1 SGHRS, CDR2 YFSETQ. The CDR3 has 15 residues. Trimming took 2 bases from V and 4 from J; bases not matched to a gene: 6. PCR primers comprised 60 Vbeta and 13 Jbeta primers. The repertoire was sequenced with immunoSEQ multiplex PCR; TCRdb's copy has only in-frame clones and lacks some. The sample lists more than 80,000 clones, 75% occurring once. Sequenced input: PBMCs. The chain recombines TRBV5-1 with TRBJ2-1; 7 bases agree with TRBD2. The receptor was derived from a man aged 35-49 years in good health and CMV-seronegative. The CDR3 bases are TGCGCCAGCAGCTTCCCCCGGACTAGTTACAATGAGCAGTTCTTC. As protein: CASSFPRTSYNEQFF. Supplemented by reference TRBV5-1 and TRBJ2-1, the full variable domain reads KAGVTQTPRYLIKTRGQQVTLSCSPISGHRSVSWYQQTPGQGLQFLFEYFSETQRNKGNFPGRFSGRQFSNSRSEMNVSTLELGDSALYLCASSFPRTSYNEQFFGPGTRLTVL.